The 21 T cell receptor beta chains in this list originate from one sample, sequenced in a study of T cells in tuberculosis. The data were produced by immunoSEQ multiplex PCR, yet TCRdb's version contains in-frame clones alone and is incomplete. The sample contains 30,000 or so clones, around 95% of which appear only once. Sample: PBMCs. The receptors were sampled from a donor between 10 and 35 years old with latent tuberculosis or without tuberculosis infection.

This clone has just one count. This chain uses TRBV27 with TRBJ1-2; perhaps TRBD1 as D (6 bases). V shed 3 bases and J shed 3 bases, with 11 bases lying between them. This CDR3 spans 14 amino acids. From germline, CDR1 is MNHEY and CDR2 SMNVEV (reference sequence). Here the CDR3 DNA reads TGTGCCAGCAGTTTCAGGGACACGCACTATGGCTACACCTTC. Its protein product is CASSFRDTHYGYTF.

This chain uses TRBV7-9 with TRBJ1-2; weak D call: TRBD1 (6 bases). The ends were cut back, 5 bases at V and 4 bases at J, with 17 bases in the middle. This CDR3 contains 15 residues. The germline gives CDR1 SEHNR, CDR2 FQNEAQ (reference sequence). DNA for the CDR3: TGTGCCAGCAGCCTGAACAGGGAGATGCGCTATGGCTACACCTTC. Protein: CASSLNREMRYGYTF.

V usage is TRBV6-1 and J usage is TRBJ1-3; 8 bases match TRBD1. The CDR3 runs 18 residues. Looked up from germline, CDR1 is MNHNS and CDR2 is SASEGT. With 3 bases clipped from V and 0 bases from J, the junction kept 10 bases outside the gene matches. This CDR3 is CASSESPGGSGSGNTIYF. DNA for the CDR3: TGTGCCAGCAGTGAGTCCCCAGGGGGCTCCGGCTCTGGAAACACCATATATTTT.

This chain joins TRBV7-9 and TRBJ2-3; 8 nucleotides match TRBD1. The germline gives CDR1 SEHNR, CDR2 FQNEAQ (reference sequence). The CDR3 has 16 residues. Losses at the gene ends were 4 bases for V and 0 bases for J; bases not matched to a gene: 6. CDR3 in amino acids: CASSSRTGLSTDTQYF. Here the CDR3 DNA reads TGTGCCAGCAGCTCCCGGACAGGGCTTAGCACAGATACGCAGTATTTT. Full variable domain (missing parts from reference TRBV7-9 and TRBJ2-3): DTGVSQNPRHKITKRGQNVTFRCDPISEHNRLYWYRQTLGQGPEFLTYFQNEAQLEKSRLLSDRFSAERPKGSFSTLEIQRTEQGDSAMYLCASSSRTGLSTDTQYFGPGTRLTVL.

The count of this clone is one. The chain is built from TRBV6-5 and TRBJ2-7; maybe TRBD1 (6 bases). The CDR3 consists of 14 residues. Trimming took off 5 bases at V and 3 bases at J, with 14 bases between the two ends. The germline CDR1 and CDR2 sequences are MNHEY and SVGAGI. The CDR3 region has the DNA TGTGCCAGCAGTAGAGGGGGAGCGCGCTACGAGCAGTACTTC. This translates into CASSRGGARYEQYF.

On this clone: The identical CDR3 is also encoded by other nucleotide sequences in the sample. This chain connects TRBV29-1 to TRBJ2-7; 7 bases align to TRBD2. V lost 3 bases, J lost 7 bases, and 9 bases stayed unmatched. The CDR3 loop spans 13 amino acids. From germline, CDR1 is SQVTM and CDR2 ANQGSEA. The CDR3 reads CSVEAGGYEEQYF. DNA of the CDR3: TGCAGCGTTGAGGCCGGGGGGTATGAGGAGCAGTACTTC.

The DNA of the CDR3 is TGTGCCAGCAGTTATCTTCAGGGCCGAAATCAGCCCCAGCATTTT. Encoded protein: CASSYLQGRNQPQHF. V and J are TRBV6-6 and TRBJ1-5, with a possible D match to TRBD1 (5 bases). V dropped 3 bases and J dropped 4 bases, with 13 bases sitting between them. In germline, CDR1 is MNHNY, CDR2 SVGAGI (reference sequence). CDR3 length: 15 amino acids.

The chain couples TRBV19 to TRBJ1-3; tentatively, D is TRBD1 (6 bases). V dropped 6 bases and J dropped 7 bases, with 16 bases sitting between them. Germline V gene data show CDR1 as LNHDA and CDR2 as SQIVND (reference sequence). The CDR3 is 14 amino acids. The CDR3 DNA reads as TGTGCCAGTAGCTCGGGGGGGGCGCGGAACACCATATATTTT. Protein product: CASSSGGARNTIYF.

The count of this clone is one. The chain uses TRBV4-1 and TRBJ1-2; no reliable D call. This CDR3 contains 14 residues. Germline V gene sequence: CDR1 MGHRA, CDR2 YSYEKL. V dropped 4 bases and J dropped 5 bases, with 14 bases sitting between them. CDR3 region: CASSLEREGYGYTF. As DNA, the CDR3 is TGCGCCAGCAGCCTTGAAAGGGAGGGATATGGCTACACCTTC.

The CDR3 loop is CSANRENTGELFF. The CDR3 region has the DNA TGCAGCGCGAATCGGGAGAACACCGGGGAGCTGTTTTTT. V is TRBV29-1 and J is TRBJ2-2, with D possibly matching TRBD2 (5 bases). CDR1 is SQVTM, CDR2 ANQGSEA, per germline. This CDR3 is built from 13 residues. V dropped 7 bases and J dropped 1 base, with 10 bases sitting between them.

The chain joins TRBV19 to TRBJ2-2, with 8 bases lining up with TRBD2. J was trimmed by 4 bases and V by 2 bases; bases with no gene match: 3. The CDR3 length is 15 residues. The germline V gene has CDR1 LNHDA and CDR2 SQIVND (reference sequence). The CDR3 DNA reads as TGTGCCAGTAGTATACTAGCGGGTTTCACCGGGGAGCTGTTTTTT. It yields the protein CASSILAGFTGELFF.

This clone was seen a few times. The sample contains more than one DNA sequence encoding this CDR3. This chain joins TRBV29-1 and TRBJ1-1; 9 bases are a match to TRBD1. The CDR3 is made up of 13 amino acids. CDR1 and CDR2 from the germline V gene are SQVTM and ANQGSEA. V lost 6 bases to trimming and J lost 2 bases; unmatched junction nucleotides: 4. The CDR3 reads CSVRTGGNTEAFF. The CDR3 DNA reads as TGCAGCGTACGAACAGGGGGCAACACTGAAGCTTTCTTT.

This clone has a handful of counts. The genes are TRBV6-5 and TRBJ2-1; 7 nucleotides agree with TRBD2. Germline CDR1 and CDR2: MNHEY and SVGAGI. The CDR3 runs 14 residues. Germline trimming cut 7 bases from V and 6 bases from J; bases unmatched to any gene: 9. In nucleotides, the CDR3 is TGTGCCAGCATAGGGCGGGGGTCCCGCAATGAGCAGTTCTTC. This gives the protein CASIGRGSRNEQFF.

CDR3 protein: CSASPIGVLNEKLFF. CDR3 bases: TGCAGCGCCTCCCCCATAGGGGTCCTAAATGAAAAACTGTTTTTT. The rearrangement uses TRBV29-1 and TRBJ1-4; D might be TRBD1 (5 bases). The V gene's germline CDR1 is SQVTM and CDR2 ANQGSEA. This CDR3 spans 15 amino acids. Trimming shortened V by 7 bases and J by 5 bases, and 20 bases separated the two germline ends.

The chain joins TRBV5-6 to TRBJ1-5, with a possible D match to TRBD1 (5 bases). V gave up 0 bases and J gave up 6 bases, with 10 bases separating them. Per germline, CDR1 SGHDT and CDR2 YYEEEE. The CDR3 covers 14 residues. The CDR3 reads CASSLGQGSQPQHF. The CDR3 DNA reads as TGTGCCAGCAGCTTGGGGCAGGGAAGTCAGCCCCAGCATTTT. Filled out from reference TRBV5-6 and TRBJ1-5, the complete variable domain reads DAGVTQSPTHLIKTRGQQVTLRCSPKSGHDTVSWYQQALGQGPQFIFQYYEEEERQRGNFPDRFSGHQFPNYSSELNVNALLLGDSALYLCASSLGQGSQPQHFGDGTRLSIL.

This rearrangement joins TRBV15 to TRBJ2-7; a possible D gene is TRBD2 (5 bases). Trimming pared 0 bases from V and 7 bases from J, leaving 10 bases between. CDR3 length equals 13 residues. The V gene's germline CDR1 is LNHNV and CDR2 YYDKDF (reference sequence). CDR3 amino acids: CATSREIGGEQYF. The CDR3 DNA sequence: TGTGCCACCAGCAGAGAAATAGGAGGTGAGCAGTACTTC. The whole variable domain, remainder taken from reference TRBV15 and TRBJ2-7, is DAMVIQNPRYQVTQFGKPVTLSCSQTLNHNVMYWYQQKSSQAPKLLFHYYDKDFNNEADTPDNFQSRRPNTSFCFLDIRSPGLGDTAMYLCATSREIGGEQYFGPGTRLTVT.

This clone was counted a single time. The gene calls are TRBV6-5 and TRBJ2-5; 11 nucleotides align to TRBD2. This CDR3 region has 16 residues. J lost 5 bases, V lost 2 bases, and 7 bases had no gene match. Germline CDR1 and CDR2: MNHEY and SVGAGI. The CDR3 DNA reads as TGTGCCAGCAGTTACGGGCTAGCGGGAGGTTGGGAGACCCAGTACTTC. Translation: CASSYGLAGGWETQYF.

In DNA form, the CDR3 reads TGCGCCAGCAGCCAAACCGGGTTTTGGGGCGCTGAAGCTTTCTTT. Its protein product is CASSQTGFWGAEAFF. The rearrangement links TRBV4-1 to TRBJ1-1; possible D gene TRBD1, 5 bases. Germline V lookup: CDR1 MGHRA, CDR2 YSYEKL. CDR3 length: 15 residues. Trimming shortened V by 2 bases and J by 6 bases, and 16 bases separated the two germline ends.

CDR3 bases: TGTGCCAGCAAGACTAGCGGGAGCGGGGATGAGCAGTTCTTC. This gives the protein CASKTSGSGDEQFF. The V call is TRBV7-6, the J call TRBJ2-1; the match to TRBD2 covers 12 bases. Germline V CDR1 and CDR2: SGHVS, FNYEAQ. V was pared by 7 bases and J by 8 bases, with 6 bases of the junction left unmatched. The CDR3 extends over 14 amino acids.

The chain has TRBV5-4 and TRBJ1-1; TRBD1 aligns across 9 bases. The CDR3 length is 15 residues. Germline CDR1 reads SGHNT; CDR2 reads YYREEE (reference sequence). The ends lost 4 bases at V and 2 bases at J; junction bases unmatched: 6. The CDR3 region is CASSPQGAGNTEAFF. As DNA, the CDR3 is TGTGCCAGCAGCCCACAGGGGGCGGGTAACACTGAAGCTTTCTTT.

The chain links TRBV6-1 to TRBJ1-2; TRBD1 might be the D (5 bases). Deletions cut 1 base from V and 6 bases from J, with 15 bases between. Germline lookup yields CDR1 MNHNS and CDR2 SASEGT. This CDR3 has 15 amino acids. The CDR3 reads CASSEGLAGWDGYTF. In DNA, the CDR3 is TGTGCCAGCAGTGAAGGTTTAGCAGGGTGGGATGGCTACACCTTC.